This TCR beta chain was sequenced for a study of blood T cell repertoires in COVID-19. Study-wide context: Material from acute and convalescent COVID-19 was sourced from the United States, Italy and Spain.

Generated by immunoSEQ multiplex PCR, the TCRdb table keeps only in-frame clones and is missing some. The profile shows 120,000 to 150,000 clones, around four fifths of them singletons. The receptor's source is a human donor in a cohort sampled during active COVID-19. The source material was peripheral blood.

CDR3: CASSVGLPAEQYF. In DNA, the CDR3 is TGTGCCAGCAGTGTAGGACTCCCGGCCGAGCAGTACTTC. The chain joins TRBV12-3 or TRBV12-4 to TRBJ2-7, with a weak D call TRBD2 (5 bases). V was pared by 5 bases and J by 6 bases, with 14 bases between. CDR3 length equals 13 residues.